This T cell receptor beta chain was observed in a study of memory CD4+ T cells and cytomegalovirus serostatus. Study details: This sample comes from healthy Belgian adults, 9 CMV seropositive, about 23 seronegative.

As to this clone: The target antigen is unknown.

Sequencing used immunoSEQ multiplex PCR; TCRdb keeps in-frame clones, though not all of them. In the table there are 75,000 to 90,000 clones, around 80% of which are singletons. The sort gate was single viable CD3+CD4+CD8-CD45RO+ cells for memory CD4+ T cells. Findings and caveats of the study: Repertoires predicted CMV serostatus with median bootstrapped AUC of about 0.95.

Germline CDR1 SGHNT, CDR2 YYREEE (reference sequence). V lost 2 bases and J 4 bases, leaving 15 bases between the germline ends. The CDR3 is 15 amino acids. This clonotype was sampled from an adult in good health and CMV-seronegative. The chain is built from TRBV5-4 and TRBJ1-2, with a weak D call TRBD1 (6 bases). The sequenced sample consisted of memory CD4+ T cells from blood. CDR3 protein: CASSFYSQGGYGYTF. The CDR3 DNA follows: TGTGCCAGCAGCTTTTACTCACAGGGCGGCTATGGCTACACCTTC.